Following are 2 T cell receptor beta chains from one sample sequenced in a study of blood T cells in healthy people across ages. Primed by a sample-barcoded 5' primer and a J-beta primer mix, a second PCR proceeded for roughly 6 to 12 cycles. TCRdb redid the calling of the 5' RACE reads with MiXCR, one entry per CDR3 protein. The sample records about 970,000 distinct CDR3 sequences, just over 50% being singletons. Sequences were obtained from blood. The receptors here all came from a woman aged 55-69 years in good health.

This chain connects TRBV6-2 or TRBV6-3 to TRBJ1-1; D possibly corresponds to TRBD1 (6 bases). V was clipped by 6 bases and J by 7 bases, with 12 bases between them. Germline assignment: CDR1 MNHEY and CDR2 SVGEGT. CDR3 length: 12 residues. The CDR3 spells CASRTQGFEAFF. CDR3 coding DNA: TGTGCCAGCAGGACTCAGGGGTTTGAAGCTTTCTTT.

This chain links TRBV20-1 with TRBJ2-3; 8 bases match TRBD2. Trimming took 8 bases from V and 1 from J; bases not matched to a gene: 11. The CDR3 loop spans 15 amino acids. Looked up from germline, CDR1 is DFQATT and CDR2 is SNEGSKA (reference sequence). The chain's CDR3 is CSFYDDSGGTDTQYF. The DNA of the CDR3 is TGCAGTTTCTATGATGATAGCGGGGGCACAGATACGCAGTATTTT.